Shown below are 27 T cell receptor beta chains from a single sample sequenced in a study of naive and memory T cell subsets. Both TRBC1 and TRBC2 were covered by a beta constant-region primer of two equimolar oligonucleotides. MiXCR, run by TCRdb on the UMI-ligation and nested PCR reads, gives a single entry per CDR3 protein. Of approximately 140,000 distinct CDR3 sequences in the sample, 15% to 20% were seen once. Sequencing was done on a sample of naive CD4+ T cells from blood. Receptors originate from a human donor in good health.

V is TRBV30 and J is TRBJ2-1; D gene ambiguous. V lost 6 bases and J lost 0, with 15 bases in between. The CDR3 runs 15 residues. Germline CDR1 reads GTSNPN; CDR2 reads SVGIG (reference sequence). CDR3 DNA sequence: TGTGCCTGCACCGGCATCAGAAACTCCTACAATGAGCAGTTCTTC. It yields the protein CACTGIRNSYNEQFF.

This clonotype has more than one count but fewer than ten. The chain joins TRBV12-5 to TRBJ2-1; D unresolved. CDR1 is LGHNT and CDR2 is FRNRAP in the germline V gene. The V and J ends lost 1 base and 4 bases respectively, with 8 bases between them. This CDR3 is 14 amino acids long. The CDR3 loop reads CASGLEAVYNEQFF. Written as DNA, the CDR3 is TGTGCTAGTGGTTTGGAGGCGGTATACAATGAGCAGTTCTTC.

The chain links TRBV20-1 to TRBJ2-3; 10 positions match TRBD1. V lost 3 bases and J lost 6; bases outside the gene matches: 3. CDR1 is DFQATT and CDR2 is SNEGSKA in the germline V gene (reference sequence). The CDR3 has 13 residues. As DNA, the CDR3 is TGCAGTGCTAGCCGGACAGGGGGTGATACGCAGTATTTT. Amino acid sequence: CSASRTGGDTQYF.

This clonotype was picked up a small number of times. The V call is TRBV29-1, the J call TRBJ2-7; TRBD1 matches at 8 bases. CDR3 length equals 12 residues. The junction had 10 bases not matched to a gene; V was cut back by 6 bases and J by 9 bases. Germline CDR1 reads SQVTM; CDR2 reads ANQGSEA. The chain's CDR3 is CSVDIDRGVQYF. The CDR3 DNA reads TGCAGCGTCGACATCGACAGGGGAGTGCAGTACTTC.

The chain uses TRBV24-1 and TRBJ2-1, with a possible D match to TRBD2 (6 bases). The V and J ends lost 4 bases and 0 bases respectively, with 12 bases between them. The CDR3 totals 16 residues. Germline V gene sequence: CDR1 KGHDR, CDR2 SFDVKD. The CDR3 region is CATSDKSGSSYNEQFF. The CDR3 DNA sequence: TGTGCCACCAGTGACAAGAGCGGGTCCTCCTACAATGAGCAGTTCTTC.

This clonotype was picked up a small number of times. The CDR3 DNA sequence: TGTGCCAGCAGTTACCCCCTATGGACTAGCGGGAGAATAAACACCGGGGAGCTGTTTTTT. Translation gives CASSYPLWTSGRINTGELFF. This rearrangement joins TRBV6-2 or TRBV6-3 to TRBJ2-2, with TRBD2 matching 13 bases. The CDR3 is made up of 20 amino acids. With V trimmed by 2 bases and J by 2 bases, 11 bases remained unmatched. Germline V lookup: CDR1 MNHEY, CDR2 SVGEGT.

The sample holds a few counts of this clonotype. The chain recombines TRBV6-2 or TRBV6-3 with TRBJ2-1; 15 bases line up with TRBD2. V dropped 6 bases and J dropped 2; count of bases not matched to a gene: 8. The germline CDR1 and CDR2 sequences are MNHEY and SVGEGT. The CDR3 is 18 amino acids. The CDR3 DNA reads TGTGCCAGCAGCTTCAACCGGACTAGCGGGAGGGCCTACAATGAGCAGTTCTTC. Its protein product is CASSFNRTSGRAYNEQFF.

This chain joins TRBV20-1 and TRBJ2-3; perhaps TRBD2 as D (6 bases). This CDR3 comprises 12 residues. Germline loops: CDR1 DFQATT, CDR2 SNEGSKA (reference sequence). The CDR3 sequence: CSVPSGTDTQYF. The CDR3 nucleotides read TGCAGCGTTCCTAGCGGCACAGATACGCAGTATTTT.

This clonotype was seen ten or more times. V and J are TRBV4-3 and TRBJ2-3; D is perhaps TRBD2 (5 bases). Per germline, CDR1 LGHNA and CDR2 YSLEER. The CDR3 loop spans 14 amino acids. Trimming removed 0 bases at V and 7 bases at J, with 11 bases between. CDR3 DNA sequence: TGCGCCAGCAGCCAAGAAGCGAGGGCAAATACGCAGTATTTT. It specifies CASSQEARANTQYF.

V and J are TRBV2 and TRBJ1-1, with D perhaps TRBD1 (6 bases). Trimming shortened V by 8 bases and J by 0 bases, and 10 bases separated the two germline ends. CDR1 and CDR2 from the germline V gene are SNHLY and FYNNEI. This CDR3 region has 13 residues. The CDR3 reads CASSGDMNTEAFF. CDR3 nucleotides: TGTGCCAGCTCCGGGGACATGAACACTGAAGCTTTCTTT.

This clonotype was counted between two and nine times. CDR3 DNA sequence: TGCAGTGCTCCACAAGCGGGAGTTTTAGAGACCCAGTACTTC. Amino acids: CSAPQAGVLETQYF. The chain uses TRBV20-1 and TRBJ2-5, with TRBD2 identical over 8 bases. J gave up 4 bases and V 5 bases, and 9 bases lay outside the gene matches. This CDR3 comprises 14 residues. Germline V CDR1 and CDR2: DFQATT, SNEGSKA (reference sequence).

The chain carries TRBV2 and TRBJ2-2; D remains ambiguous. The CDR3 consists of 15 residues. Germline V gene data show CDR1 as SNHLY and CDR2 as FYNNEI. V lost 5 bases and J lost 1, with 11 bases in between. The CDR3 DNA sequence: TGTGCCAGCAGTCCCCCGGTCCGGAACACCGGGGAGCTGTTTTTT. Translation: CASSPPVRNTGELFF.

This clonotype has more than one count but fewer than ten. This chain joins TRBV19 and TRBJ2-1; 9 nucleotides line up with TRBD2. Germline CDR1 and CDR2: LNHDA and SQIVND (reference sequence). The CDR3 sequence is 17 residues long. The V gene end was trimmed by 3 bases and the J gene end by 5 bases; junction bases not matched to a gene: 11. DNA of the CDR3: TGTGCCAGTAGTATTGGGGCGGGAGGGGGTCTCGACAATGAGCAGTTCTTC. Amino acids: CASSIGAGGGLDNEQFF.

CDR3 bases: TGCAGTGTTCCTAACAGGGGGCTCTATGAAAAACTGTTTTTT. Translation gives CSVPNRGLYEKLFF. The chain employs TRBV20-1 and TRBJ1-4; 9 bases agree with TRBD1. The CDR3 contains 14 residues. The V gene end was trimmed by 7 bases and the J gene end by 6 bases; junction bases not matched to a gene: 9. Germline V lookup: CDR1 DFQATT, CDR2 SNEGSKA (reference sequence).

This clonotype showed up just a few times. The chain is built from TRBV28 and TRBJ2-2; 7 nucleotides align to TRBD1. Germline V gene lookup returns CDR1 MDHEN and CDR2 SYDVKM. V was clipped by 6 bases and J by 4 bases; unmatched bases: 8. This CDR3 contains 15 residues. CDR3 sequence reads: CASSPGQVSTGELFF. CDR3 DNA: TGTGCCAGCAGCCCCGGACAGGTATCCACCGGGGAGCTGTTTTTT.

CDR3 amino acids: CAIRGGLAGPNSYNEQFF. The CDR3 DNA is TGTGCCATCAGGGGGGGACTAGCGGGACCTAACTCCTACAATGAGCAGTTCTTC. The chain employs TRBV10-3 and TRBJ2-1; 13 nucleotides agree with TRBD2. The CDR3 is 18 amino acids. Germline CDR1 reads ENHRY; CDR2 reads SYGVKD. V shed 6 bases and J 0 bases; nucleotides not matched to a gene: 8.

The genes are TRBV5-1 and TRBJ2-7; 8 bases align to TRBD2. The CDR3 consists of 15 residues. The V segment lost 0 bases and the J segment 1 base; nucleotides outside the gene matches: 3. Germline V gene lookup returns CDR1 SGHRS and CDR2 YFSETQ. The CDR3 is CASSLVAGPSYEQYF. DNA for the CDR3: TGCGCCAGCAGCTTGGTAGCGGGGCCATCCTACGAGCAGTACTTC.

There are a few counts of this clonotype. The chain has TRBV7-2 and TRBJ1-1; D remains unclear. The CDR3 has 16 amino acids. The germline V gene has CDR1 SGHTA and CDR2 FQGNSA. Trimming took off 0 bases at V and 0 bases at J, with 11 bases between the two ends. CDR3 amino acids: CASSLALDRVNTEAFF. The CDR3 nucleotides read TGTGCCAGCAGCTTAGCTCTGGACCGGGTGAACACTGAAGCTTTCTTT.

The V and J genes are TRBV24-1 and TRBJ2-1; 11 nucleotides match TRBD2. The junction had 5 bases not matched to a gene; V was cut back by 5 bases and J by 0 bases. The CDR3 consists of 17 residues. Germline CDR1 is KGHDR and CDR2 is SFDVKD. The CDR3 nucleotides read TGTGCCACCAGTGCCCAAGGGACTAGCGGCTCCTACAATGAGCAGTTCTTC. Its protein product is CATSAQGTSGSYNEQFF.

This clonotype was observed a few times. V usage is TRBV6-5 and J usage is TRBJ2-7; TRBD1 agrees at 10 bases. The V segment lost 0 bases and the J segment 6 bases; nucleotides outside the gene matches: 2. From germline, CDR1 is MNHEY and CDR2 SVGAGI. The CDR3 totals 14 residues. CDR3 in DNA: TGTGCCAGCAGTTACTCGAGGACAGGGGGCGAGCAGTACTTC. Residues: CASSYSRTGGEQYF.

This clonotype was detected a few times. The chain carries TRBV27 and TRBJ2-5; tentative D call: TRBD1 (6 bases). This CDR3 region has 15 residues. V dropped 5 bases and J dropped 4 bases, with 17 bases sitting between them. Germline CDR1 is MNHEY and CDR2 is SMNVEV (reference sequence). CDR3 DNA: TGTGCCAGCAGTCCGAGAAGGGGGAGTCCAGAGACCCAGTACTTC. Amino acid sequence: CASSPRRGSPETQYF.

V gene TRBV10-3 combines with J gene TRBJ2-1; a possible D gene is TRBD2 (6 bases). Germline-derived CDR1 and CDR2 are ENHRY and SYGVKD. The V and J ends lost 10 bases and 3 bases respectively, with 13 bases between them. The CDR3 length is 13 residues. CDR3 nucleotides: TGTGCCAGCCACGGGGGACTCTACAATGAGCAGTTCTTC. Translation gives CASHGGLYNEQFF.

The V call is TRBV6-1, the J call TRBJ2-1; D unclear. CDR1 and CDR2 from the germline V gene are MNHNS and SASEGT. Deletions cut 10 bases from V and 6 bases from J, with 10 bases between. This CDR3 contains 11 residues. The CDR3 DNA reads TGTGCCACCGCCGCGGCCAATGAGCAGTTCTTC. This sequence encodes CATAAANEQFF.

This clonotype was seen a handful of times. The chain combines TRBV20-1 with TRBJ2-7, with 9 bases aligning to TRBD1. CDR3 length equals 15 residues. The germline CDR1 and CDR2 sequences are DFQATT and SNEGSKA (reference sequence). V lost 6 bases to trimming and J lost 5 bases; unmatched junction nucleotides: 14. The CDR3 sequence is CSARPNRDRVHEQYF. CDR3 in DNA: TGCAGTGCCAGACCTAACCGGGACAGGGTCCACGAGCAGTACTTC.

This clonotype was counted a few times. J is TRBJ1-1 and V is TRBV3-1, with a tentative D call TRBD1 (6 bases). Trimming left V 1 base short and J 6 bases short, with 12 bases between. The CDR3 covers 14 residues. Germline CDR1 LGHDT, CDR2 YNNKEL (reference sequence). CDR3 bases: TGTGCCAGCAGCCAAGGCGGCAGGGGAGCTGAAGCTTTCTTT. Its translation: CASSQGGRGAEAFF.

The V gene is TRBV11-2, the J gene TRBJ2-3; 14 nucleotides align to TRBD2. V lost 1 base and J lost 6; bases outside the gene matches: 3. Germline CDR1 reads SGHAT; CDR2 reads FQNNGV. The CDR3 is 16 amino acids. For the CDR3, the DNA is TGTGCCAGCAGCTTAGGGACTAGCGGGAGGTTGGATACGCAGTATTTT. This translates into CASSLGTSGRLDTQYF.

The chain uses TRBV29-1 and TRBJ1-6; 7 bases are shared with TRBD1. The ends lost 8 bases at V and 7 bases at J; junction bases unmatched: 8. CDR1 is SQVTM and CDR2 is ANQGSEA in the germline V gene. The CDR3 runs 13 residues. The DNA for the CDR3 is TGCAGCACCCGCCAGGGGGTGAATTCACCCCTCCACTTT. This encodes CSTRQGVNSPLHF.